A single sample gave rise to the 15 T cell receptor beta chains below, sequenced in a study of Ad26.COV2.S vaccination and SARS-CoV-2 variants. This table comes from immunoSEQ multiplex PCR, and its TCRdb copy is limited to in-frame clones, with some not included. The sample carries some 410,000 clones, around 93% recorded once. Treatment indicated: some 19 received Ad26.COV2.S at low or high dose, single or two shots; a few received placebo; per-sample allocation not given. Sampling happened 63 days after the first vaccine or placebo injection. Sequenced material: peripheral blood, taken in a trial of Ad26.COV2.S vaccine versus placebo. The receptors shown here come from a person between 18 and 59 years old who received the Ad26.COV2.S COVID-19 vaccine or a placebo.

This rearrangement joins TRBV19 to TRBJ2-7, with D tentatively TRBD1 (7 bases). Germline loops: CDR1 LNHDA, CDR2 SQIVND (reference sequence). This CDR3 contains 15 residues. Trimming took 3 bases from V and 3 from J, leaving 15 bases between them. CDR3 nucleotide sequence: TGTGCCAGTAGTATCCGGAGGGGGCTCGGCTACGAGCAGTACTTC. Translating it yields CASSIRRGLGYEQYF. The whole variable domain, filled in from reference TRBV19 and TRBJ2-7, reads DGGITQSPKYLFRKEGQNVTLSCEQNLNHDAMYWYRQDPGQGLRLIYYSQIVNDFQKGDIAEGYSVSREKKESFPLTVTSAQKNPTAFYLCASSIRRGLGYEQYFGPGTRLTVT.

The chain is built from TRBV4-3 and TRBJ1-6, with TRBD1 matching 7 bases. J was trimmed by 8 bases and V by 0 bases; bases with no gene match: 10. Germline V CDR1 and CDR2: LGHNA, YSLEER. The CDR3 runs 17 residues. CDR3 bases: TGCGCCAGCAGCCAAGATTCTAAGGGACAGTCCTATTCACCCCTCCACTTT. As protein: CASSQDSKGQSYSPLHF.

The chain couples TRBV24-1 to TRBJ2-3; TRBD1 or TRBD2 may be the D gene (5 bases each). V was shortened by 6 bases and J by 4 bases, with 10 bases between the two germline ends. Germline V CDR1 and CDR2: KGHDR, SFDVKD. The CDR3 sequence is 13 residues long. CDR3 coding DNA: TGTGCCACCAGTTGGGGGACCCCAGATACGCAGTATTTT. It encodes CATSWGTPDTQYF.

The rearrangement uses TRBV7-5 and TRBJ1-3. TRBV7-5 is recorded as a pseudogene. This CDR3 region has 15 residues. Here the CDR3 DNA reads TGTGCCAGAAGCTTAAACCCGGGGGAAGGAAACACCATATATTTT. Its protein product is CARSLNPGEGNTIYF.

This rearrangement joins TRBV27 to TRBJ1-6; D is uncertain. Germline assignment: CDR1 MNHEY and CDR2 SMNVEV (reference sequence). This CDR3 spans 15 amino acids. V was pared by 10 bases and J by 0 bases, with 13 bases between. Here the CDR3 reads CATRSGSSYNSPLHF. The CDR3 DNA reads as TGTGCCACCAGGTCGGGGAGCTCCTATAATTCACCCCTCCACTTT.

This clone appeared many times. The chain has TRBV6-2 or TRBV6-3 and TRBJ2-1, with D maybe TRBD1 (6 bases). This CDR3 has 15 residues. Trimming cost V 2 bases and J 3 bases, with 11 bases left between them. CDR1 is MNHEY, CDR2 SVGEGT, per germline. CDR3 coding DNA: TGTGCCAGCAGTTACGCGGCAGGGGACTACAATGAGCAGTTCTTC. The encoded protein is CASSYAAGDYNEQFF.

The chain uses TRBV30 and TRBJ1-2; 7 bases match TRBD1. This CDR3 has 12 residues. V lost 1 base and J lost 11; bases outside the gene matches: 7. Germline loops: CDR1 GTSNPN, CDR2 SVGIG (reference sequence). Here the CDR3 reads CAWSEDRTQYTF. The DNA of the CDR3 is TGTGCCTGGAGTGAGGACAGGACCCAATACACCTTC.

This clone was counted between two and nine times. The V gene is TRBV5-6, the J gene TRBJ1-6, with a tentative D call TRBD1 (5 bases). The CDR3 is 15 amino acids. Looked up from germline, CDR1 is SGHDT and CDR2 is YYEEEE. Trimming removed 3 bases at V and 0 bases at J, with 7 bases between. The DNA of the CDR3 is TGTGCCAGCAGCTCTGGGGGCTCCTATAATTCACCCCTCCACTTT. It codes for CASSSGGSYNSPLHF.

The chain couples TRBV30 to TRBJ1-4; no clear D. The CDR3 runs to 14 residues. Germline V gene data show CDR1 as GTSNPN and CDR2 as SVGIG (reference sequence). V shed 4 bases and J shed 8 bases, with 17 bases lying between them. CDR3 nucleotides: TGTGCCTGGACGATTGGAGGGTTTCGGGAAAAACTGTTTTTT. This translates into CAWTIGGFREKLFF.

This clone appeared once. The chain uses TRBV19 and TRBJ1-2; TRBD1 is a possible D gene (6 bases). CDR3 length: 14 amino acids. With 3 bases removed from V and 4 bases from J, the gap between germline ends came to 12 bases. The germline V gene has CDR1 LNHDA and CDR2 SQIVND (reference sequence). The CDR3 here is CASSISRGRYGYTF. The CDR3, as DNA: TGTGCCAGTAGTATCTCCAGGGGCCGCTATGGCTACACCTTC.

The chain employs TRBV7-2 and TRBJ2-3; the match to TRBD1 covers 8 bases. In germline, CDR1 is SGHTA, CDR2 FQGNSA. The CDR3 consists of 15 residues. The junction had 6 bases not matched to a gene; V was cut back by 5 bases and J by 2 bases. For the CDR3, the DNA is TGTGCCAGCAGCACTAAGACAGGGGCCACAGATACGCAGTATTTT. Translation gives CASSTKTGATDTQYF.

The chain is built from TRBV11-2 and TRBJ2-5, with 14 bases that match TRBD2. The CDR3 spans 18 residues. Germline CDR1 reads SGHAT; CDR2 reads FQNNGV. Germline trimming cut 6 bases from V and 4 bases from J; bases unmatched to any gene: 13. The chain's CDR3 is CASSPGLAGGRGRETQYF. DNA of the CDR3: TGTGCCAGCAGTCCCGGACTAGCGGGGGGCCGGGGACGAGAGACCCAGTACTTC.

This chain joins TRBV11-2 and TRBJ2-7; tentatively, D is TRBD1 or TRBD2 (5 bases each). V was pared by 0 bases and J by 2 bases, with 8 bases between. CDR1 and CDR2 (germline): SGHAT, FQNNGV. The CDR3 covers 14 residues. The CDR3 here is CASSLEWDPYEQYF. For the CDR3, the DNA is TGTGCCAGCAGCTTAGAATGGGACCCCTACGAGCAGTACTTC.

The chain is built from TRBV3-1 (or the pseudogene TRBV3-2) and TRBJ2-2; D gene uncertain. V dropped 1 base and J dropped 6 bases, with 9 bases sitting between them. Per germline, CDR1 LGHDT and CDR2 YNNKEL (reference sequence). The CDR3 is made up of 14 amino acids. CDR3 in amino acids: CASSQGLLPGELFF. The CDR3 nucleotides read TGTGCCAGCAGCCAAGGGCTCCTCCCCGGGGAGCTGTTTTTT.

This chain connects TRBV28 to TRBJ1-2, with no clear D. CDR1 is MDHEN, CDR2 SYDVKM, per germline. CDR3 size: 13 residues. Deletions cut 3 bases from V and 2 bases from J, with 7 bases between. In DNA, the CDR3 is TGTGCCAGCAGTTTTGTACAGAACTATGGCTACACCTTC. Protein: CASSFVQNYGYTF.